This record looks at one T cell receptor beta chain sequence and its context. PCR used 60 Vbeta primers and 13 Jbeta primers. Sequenced by immunoSEQ multiplex PCR; TCRdb stores in-frame clones only, minus some. This sample has around 140,000 clones, with approximately 82% found just once. The entry originates in a study of cytomegalovirus exposure and HLA in healthy donors. The V segment lost 7 bases and the J segment 5 bases; nucleotides outside the gene matches: 8. Per germline, CDR1 SQVTM and CDR2 ANQGSEA. This CDR3 is built from 14 residues. The sequencing sample was made of PBMCs. The chain joins TRBV29-1 to TRBJ1-4, with 9 bases aligning to TRBD1. The source of this sequence is a female donor in good health and CMV-seronegative. The CDR3 loop reads CSASKGTGNEKLFF. CDR3 coding DNA: TGCAGCGCCTCGAAGGGGACAGGGAATGAAAAACTGTTTTTT.